These T cell receptor beta chains were read from a single sample in a study of blood T cell repertoires in COVID-19. Assay: immunoSEQ multiplex PCR; the TCRdb copy retains only in-frame clones and omits some. The sample has just over 65,000 clones, 85% to 90% seen once. The specimen was peripheral blood. Receptor source: a man in his sixties with acute or convalescent COVID-19. Both conserved end residues are part of each CDR3. A D gene is named only where the DNA matches it firmly. For some rows the clone size is stated as once, few or many, or as a class when expanded; others skip it.

j_gene | v_gene | d_gene | abundance | CDR3nt | CDR3aa
TRBJ2-7 | TRBV5-4 | NA | NA | TGTGCCAGCAGCTCCGAGCAGCGCCGGTTCTACGAGCAGTACTTC | CASSSEQRRFYEQYF
TRBJ1-2 | TRBV12-3/TRBV12-4 | NA | NA | TGTGCCAGCAGTTCTCGGGGATATGGCTACACCTTC | CASSSRGYGYTF
TRBJ1-1 | TRBV6-1 | NA | NA | TGTGCCAGCAGTGAAGGTGACAGTGGGACTGAAGCTTTCTTT | CASSEGDSGTEAFF
TRBJ2-1 | TRBV7-9 | NA | NA | TGTGCCAGCAGCTTAGATGAGGGTCTTGTCAATGAGCAGTTCTTC | CASSLDEGLVNEQFF
TRBJ2-7 | TRBV7-9 | NA | NA | TGTGCCAGCAGCTTAGCCCTCTACGAGCAGTACTTC | CASSLALYEQYF
TRBJ1-4 | TRBV7-9 | TRBD1 | NA | TGTGCCAGCAGCCACAGGGGGCAGACTAATGAAAAACTGTTTTTT | CASSHRGQTNEKLFF
TRBJ2-3 | TRBV19 | TRBD1 | NA | TGTGCCAGTAGTATAACCTCCGGGACAGGGGGGACAGATACGCAGTATTTT | CASSITSGTGGTDTQYF
TRBJ1-2 | TRBV6-5 | NA | NA | TGTGCCAGCAGGGAGGGGTGGAGGAACTATGGCTACACCTTC | CASREGWRNYGYTF
TRBJ1-2 | TRBV5-1 | TRBD1 | once | TGCGCCAGCAGCTTAGACAGGGCTAACTATGGCTACACCTTC | CASSLDRANYGYTF
TRBJ2-7 | TRBV5-1 | TRBD1 | NA | TGCGCCAGCAGCTTGGAAGGACAGGGGGCACCCTACGAGCAGTACTTC | CASSLEGQGAPYEQYF
TRBJ1-2 | TRBV29-1 | NA | NA | TGCAGCGTTGCGGGCGTGGGGGCCCATGGCTACACCTTC | CSVAGVGAHGYTF
TRBJ1-4 | TRBV5-6 | NA | NA | TGTGCCAGCAGCTCGCCTCGAGACAGGAATGAAAAACTGTTTTTT | CASSSPRDRNEKLFF
TRBJ2-7 | TRBV6-6 | TRBD2 | NA | TGTGCCAGCAGCCCCCCCGACGGGGGGGCCTCCGAGCAGTACTTC | CASSPPDGGASEQYF
TRBJ1-5 | TRBV27 | TRBD1 | once | TGTGCCAGCAGTCCGGGACAGGGGGCCGTTCAGCCCCAGCATTTT | CASSPGQGAVQPQHF
TRBJ2-1 | TRBV6-1 | TRBD2 | NA | TGTGCCAGCAGTGACCGACTAGCGGGGGGGCCCCGGGGAGGGAATGAGCAGTTCTTC | CASSDRLAGGPRGGNEQFF
TRBJ1-1 | TRBV5-1 | NA | NA | TGCGCCAGCAGCATCAGAGGGGGGAACACTGAAGCTTTCTTT | CASSIRGGNTEAFF
TRBJ1-1 | TRBV5-4 | TRBD1 | once | TGTGCCAGCAGCTTCCTCGCAGGGGGGTTCACTGAAGCTTTCTTT | CASSFLAGGFTEAFF
TRBJ1-2 | TRBV25-1 | TRBD1 | NA | TGTGCCAGCAGTGAACGGAGGACAGGGGGTAAGGGAGGCTACACCTTC | CASSERRTGGKGGYTF
TRBJ1-1 | TRBV24-1 | NA | NA | TGTGCCACCACCAGCGGCATGAACACTGAAGCTTTCTTT | CATTSGMNTEAFF
TRBJ2-7 | TRBV11-2 | TRBD2 | NA | TGTGCCAGCAGCATTACTAGCGGGGGGGTATCTTCCTACGAGCAGTACTTC | CASSITSGGVSSYEQYF
TRBJ2-3 | TRBV24-1 | NA | NA | TGTGCCACCAGGGGGGCCAGTCGCACAGATACGCAGTATTTT | CATRGASRTDTQYF
TRBJ2-1 | TRBV10-2 | NA | NA | TGCGCCAGCACACTGAGCTCCTACAATGAGCAGTTCTTC | CASTLSSYNEQFF
TRBJ1-2 | TRBV28 | NA | NA | TGTGCCAGCAGTCCACCCCAAAACAGGGTTAACTATGGCTACACCTTC | CASSPPQNRVNYGYTF
TRBJ1-1 | TRBV7-2 | NA | NA | TGTGCCAGCAGCTTAGCGGGGGCTCTTGGTGGTGAAGCTTTCTTT | CASSLAGALGGEAFF
TRBJ2-6 | TRBV7-9 | NA | once | TGTGCCAGCAGCTTAAGTTTTGGTTCAGTACGCTCTGGGGCCAACGTCCTGACTTTC | CASSLSFGSVRSGANVLTF
TRBJ2-2 | TRBV5-4 | NA | once | TGTGCCAGCAGCCCAAAAGGAGGGGGCGCGGGCACCGGGGAGCTGTTTTTT | CASSPKGGGAGTGELFF
TRBJ1-1 | TRBV7-9 | NA | NA | TGTGCCAGCAGCCCCTCCGGGGGTCGGGCTGAAGCTTTCTTT | CASSPSGGRAEAFF
TRBJ2-2 | TRBV19 | NA | NA | TGTGCCACCGAAACCCCAGGGGCCGGGGAGCTGTTTTTT | CATETPGAGELFF
TRBJ1-5 | TRBV7-9 | NA | NA | TGTGCCAGCAGCCATACACTCTCAGGGAATCAGCCCCAGCATTTT | CASSHTLSGNQPQHF
TRBJ2-7 | TRBV18 | TRBD1 | NA | TGTGCCAGCTCACCTGGGACAGGGAACTACGAGCAGTACTTC | CASSPGTGNYEQYF
TRBJ2-7 | TRBV11-3 | NA | NA | TGTGCCAGCAGCTTATGGACTAACTACGAGCAGTACTTC | CASSLWTNYEQYF
TRBJ1-2 | TRBV19 | NA | NA | TGTGCCAGTAGTGCGGGGCGTAGCTATGGCTACACCTTC | CASSAGRSYGYTF
TRBJ2-7 | TRBV5-4 | TRBD2 | NA | TGTGCCAGCAGGCGGCCGGGACTAGCTTCGGAGCAGTACTTC | CASRRPGLASEQYF
TRBJ2-6 | TRBV7-9 | TRBD2 | NA | TGTCTCGGCGGGGGTCCCATCTCTGGGGCCAACGTCCTGACTTTC | CLGGGPISGANVLTF
TRBJ2-6 | TRBV7-2 | NA | NA | TGTGCCAGCAGCTTAGTGTCCCCAGGGATTACTGGGGCCAACGTCCTGACTTTC | CASSLVSPGITGANVLTF
TRBJ1-6 | TRBV18 | NA | NA | TGTGCCAGCTCACCAGTAGAGAATTCACCCCTCCACTTT | CASSPVENSPLHF
TRBJ1-1 | TRBV4-1 | NA | NA | TGCGCCAGCAGCCAAGTAACGGGACAGAACACTGAAGCTTTCTTT | CASSQVTGQNTEAFF
TRBJ1-1 | TRBV9 | NA | NA | TGTGCCAGCAGCGAGACAGGTTGGGGCACTGAAGCTTTCTTT | CASSETGWGTEAFF
TRBJ1-1 | TRBV30 | NA | NA | TGTGCCTGGAGCCTCGGGGACACTGAAGCTTTCTTT | CAWSLGDTEAFF
TRBJ2-6 | TRBV7-8 | NA | NA | TGTGCCAGCAGCTTAGCTGCGGGGGCCAACGTCCTGACTTTC | CASSLAAGANVLTF
TRBJ2-2 | TRBV6-6 | NA | NA | TGTGCCAGCACCCGGGGGCAGGGGGGAGACGGGGAGCTGTTTTTT | CASTRGQGGDGELFF
TRBJ2-5 | TRBV27 | TRBD1 | NA | TGTGCCAGCAGTTTTTTGGGGACAGGTCAAGAGACCCAGTACTTC | CASSFLGTGQETQYF
TRBJ2-3 | TRBV9 | NA | NA | TGTGCCAGCAGCGTAGGGCTTCGGGGGACAGATACGCAGTATTTT | CASSVGLRGTDTQYF
TRBJ2-3 | TRBV7-9 | TRBD2 | NA | TGTGCCAGCAGCTTTAGCGGGGCCACAGATACGCAGTATTTT | CASSFSGATDTQYF
TRBJ2-7 | TRBV6-5 | TRBD2 | NA | TGTGCCAGCAGTTACTCTGGGACTAGCGGGGTCTACGAGCAGTACTTC | CASSYSGTSGVYEQYF